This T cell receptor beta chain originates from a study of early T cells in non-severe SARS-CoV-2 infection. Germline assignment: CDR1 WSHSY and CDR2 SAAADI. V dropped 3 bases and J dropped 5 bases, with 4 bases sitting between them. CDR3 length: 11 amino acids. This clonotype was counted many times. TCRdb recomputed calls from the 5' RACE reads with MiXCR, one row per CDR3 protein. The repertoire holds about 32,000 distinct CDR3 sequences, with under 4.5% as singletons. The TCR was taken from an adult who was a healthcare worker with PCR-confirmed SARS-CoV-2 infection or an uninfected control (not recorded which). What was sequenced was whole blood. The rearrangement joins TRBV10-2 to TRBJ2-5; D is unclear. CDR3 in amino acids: CASSDWETQYF. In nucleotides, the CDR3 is TGCGCCAGCAGTGACTGGGAGACCCAGTACTTC.